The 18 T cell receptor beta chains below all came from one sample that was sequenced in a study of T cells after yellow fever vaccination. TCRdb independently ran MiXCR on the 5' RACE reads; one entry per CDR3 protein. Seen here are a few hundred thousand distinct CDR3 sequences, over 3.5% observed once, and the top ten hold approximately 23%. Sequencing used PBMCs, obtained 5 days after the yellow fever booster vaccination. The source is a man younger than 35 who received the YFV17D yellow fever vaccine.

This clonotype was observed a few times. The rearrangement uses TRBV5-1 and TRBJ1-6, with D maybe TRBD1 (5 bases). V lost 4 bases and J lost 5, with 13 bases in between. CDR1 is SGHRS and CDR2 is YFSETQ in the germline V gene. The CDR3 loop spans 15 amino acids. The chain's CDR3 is CASSKNGANNSPLHF. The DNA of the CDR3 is TGCGCCAGCAGCAAAAACGGGGCCAATAATTCACCCCTCCACTTT.

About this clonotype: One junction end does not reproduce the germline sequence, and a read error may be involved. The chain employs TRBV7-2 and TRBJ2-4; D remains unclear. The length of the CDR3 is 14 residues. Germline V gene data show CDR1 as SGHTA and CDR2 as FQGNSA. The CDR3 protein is CASSSRGAVNIQHF. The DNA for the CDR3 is TGTGCCAGCAGCTCCCGCGGCGCCGTGAACATTCAGCACTTC.

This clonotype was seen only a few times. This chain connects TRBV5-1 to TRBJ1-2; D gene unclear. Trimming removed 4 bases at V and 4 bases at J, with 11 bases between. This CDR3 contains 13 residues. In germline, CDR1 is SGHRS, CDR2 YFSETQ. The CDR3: CASSVTYTYGYTF. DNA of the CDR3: TGCGCCAGCAGCGTGACATACACCTATGGCTACACCTTC.

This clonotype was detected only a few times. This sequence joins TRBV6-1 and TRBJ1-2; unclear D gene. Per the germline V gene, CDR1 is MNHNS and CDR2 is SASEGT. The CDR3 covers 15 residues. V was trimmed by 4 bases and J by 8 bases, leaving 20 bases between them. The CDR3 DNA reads TGTGCCAGCAGTGCCTTCACAGAGAGTGGTTCCGGCTACACCTTC. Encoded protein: CASSAFTESGSGYTF.

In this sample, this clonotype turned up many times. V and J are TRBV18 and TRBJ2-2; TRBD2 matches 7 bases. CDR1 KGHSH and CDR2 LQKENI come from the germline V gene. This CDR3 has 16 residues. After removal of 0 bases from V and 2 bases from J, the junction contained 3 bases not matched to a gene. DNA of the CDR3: TGTGCCAGCTCACCACCGACGGGGGGTAACACCGGGGAGCTGTTTTTT. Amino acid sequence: CASSPPTGGNTGELFF.

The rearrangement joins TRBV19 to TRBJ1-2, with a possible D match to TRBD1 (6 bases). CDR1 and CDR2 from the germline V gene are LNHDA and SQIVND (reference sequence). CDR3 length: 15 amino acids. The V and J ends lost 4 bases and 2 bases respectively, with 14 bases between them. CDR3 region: CASSRQEHINYGYTF. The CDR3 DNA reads TGTGCCAGTAGTAGACAGGAGCACATAAACTATGGCTACACCTTC.

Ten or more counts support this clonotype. CDR3 nucleotide sequence: TGTGCCAGCAGCTTGGCGTCCGGGGAGCTGTTTTTT. Translation gives CASSLASGELFF. The chain joins TRBV7-9 to TRBJ2-2; no firm D call. V was trimmed by 3 bases and J by 6 bases, leaving 5 bases between them. Germline V gene sequence: CDR1 SEHNR, CDR2 FQNEAQ (reference sequence). The CDR3 sequence is 12 residues long.

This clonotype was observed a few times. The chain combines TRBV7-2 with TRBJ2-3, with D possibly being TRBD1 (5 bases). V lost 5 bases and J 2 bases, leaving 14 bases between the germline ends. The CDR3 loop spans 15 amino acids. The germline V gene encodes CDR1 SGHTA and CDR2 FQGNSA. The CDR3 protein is CASSLRQILTDTQYF. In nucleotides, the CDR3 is TGTGCCAGCAGCCTACGACAGATCCTCACAGATACGCAGTATTTT. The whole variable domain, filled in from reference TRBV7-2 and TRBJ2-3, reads GAGVSQSPSNKVTEKGKDVELRCDPISGHTALYWYRQSLGQGLEFLIYFQGNSAPDKSGLPSDRFSAERTGGSVSTLTIQRTQQEDSAVYLCASSLRQILTDTQYFGPGTRLTVL.

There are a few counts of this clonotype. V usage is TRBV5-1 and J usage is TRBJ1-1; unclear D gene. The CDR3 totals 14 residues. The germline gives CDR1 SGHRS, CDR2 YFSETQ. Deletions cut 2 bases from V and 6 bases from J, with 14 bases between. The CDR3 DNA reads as TGCGCCAGCAGCTTACGGGGTGTAGGCGCTGAAGCTTTCTTT. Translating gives CASSLRGVGAEAFF.

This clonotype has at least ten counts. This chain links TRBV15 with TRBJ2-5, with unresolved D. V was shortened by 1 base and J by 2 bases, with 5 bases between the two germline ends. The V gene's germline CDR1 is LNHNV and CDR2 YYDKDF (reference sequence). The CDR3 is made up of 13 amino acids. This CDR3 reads CATSRGGQETQYF. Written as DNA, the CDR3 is TGTGCCACCAGCAGAGGAGGTCAAGAGACCCAGTACTTC.

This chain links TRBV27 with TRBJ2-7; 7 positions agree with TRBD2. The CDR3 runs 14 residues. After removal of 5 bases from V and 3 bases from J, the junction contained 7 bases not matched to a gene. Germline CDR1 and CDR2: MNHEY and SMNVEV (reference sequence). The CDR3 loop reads CASSPTGTNYEQYV. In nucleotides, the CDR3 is TGTGCCAGCAGTCCTACCGGGACTAACTACGAGCAGTACGTC.

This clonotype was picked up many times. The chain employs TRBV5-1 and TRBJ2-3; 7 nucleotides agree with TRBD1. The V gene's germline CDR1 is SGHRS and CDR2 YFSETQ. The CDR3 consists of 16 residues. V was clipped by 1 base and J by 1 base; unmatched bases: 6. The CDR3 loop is CASSLQGTVGTDTQYF. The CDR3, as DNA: TGCGCCAGCAGCTTGCAGGGGACAGTTGGCACAGATACGCAGTATTTT.

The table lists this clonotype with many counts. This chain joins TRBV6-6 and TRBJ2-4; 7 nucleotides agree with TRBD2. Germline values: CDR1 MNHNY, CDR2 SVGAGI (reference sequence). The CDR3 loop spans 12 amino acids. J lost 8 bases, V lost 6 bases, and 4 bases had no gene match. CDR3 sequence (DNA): TGTGCCAGCAGCCCACGGGGGGACATTCAGTACTTC. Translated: CASSPRGDIQYF.

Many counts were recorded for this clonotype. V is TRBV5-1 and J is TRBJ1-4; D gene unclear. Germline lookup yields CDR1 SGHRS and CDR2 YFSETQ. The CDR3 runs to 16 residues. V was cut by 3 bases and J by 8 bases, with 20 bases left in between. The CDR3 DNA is TGCGCCAGCAGCTATCAAACCGGCCAACCGGGGGAAAAACTGTTTTTT. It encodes CASSYQTGQPGEKLFF.

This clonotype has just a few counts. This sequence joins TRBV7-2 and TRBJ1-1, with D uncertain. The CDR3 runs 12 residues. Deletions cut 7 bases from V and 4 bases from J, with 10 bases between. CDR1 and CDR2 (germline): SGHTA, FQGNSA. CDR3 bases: TGTGCCAGCACCCAGCAGGTCACTGAAGCTTTCTTT. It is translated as CASTQQVTEAFF.

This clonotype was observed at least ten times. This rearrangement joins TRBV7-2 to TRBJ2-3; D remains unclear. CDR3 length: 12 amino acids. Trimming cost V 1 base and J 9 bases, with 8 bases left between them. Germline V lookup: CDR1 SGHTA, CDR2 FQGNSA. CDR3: CASSLDAQTQYF. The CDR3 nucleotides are TGTGCCAGCAGCTTAGACGCCCAAACGCAGTATTTT.

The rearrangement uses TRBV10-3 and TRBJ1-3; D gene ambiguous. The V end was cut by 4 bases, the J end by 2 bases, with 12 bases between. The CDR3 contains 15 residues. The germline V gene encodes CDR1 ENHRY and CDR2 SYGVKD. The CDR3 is CAISATPETGNTIYF. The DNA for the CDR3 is TGTGCCATCAGTGCGACACCTGAAACTGGAAACACCATATATTTT.

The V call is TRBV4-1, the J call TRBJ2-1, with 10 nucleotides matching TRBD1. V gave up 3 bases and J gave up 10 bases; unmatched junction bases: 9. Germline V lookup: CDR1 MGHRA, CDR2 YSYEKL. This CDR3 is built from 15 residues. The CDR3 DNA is TGCGCCAGCAGCCAGAGGGACAGGGGCATTTGGGAGCAGTTCTTC. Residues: CASSQRDRGIWEQFF.